These 13 T cell receptor beta chains were all obtained from the same sample, sequenced in a study of shared clonotypes between healthy human individuals. Terminally differentiated effector memory CD45RA+ cells were excluded by CCR7 positive selection of CD45RO-negative cells. The table came from immunoSEQ multiplex PCR; TCRdb's copy has only in-frame clones and leaves some out. The sample holds 1.5 million to 2.5 million clones; about 95% are singletons and the top ten take around 1%. Sequenced: naive CD8+ T cells sorted from blood. These receptors originate from a man aged 18 to 35 in good health.

The rearrangement links TRBV5-1 to TRBJ2-1; 11 positions match TRBD2. CDR3 length equals 15 residues. The V gene end was trimmed by 4 bases and the J gene end by 3 bases; junction bases not matched to a gene: 3. Per germline, CDR1 SGHRS and CDR2 YFSETQ. The CDR3 region is CASSDGTSGYNEQFF. Here the CDR3 DNA reads TGCGCCAGCAGCGACGGGACTAGCGGCTACAATGAGCAGTTCTTC.

The chain uses TRBV11-2 and TRBJ2-7; D call uncertain. Trimming removed 4 bases at V and 6 bases at J, with 10 bases between. This CDR3 region has 12 residues. Germline CDR1 is SGHAT and CDR2 is FQNNGV. CDR3 DNA sequence: TGTGCCAGCAGCTCCACACTGGCCGAGCAGTACTTC. Translating it yields CASSSTLAEQYF.

The genes are TRBV19 and TRBJ1-5; D ambiguous. CDR3 length: 13 residues. Germline V gene lookup returns CDR1 LNHDA and CDR2 SQIVND (reference sequence). Trimming left V 1 base short and J 10 bases short, with 11 bases between. CDR3 coding DNA: TGTGCCAGTAGTATAGTGACGGACGTACCCCAGCATTTT. This codes for CASSIVTDVPQHF.

This clone was recorded only once. The rearrangement joins TRBV4-2 to TRBJ2-3; possibly TRBD1 for D (5 bases). The V gene's germline CDR1 is LGHNA and CDR2 YNFKEQ. With 7 bases removed from V and 0 bases from J, the gap between germline ends came to 17 bases. CDR3 size: 16 residues. The CDR3 is CASTPGADTSTDTQYF. CDR3 nucleotides: TGTGCCAGCACTCCTGGGGCGGATACTAGCACAGATACGCAGTATTTT.

The sample holds one count of this clone. The genes are TRBV4-3 and TRBJ2-3, with D perhaps matching TRBD2 (6 bases). The V and J ends lost 0 bases and 3 bases respectively, with 16 bases between them. This CDR3 contains 17 residues. Per the germline V gene, CDR1 is LGHNA and CDR2 is YSLEER. CDR3: CASSQDGPGEGTDTQYF. For the CDR3, the DNA is TGCGCCAGCAGCCAAGATGGTCCGGGAGAAGGGACAGATACGCAGTATTTT.

Comment on this clone: Other DNA sequences in this specimen translate into the identical CDR3. The chain carries TRBV4-1 and TRBJ2-7; D is unclear. V lost 3 bases and J lost 2, with 8 bases in between. The CDR3 runs to 13 residues. The V gene's germline CDR1 is MGHRA and CDR2 YSYEKL. CDR3 in amino acids: CASSHPGAYEQYF. DNA of the CDR3: TGCGCCAGCAGCCACCCCGGAGCCTACGAGCAGTACTTC.

The rearrangement links TRBV2 to TRBJ2-7, with a weak D call TRBD2 (7 bases). CDR3 length: 16 amino acids. V was trimmed by 3 bases and J by 3 bases, leaving 18 bases between them. Germline assignment: CDR1 SNHLY and CDR2 FYNNEI. Here the CDR3 DNA reads TGTGCCAGCAGTGAGTCTCGGGGGGCGGAGGGCTACGAGCAGTACTTC. This sequence encodes CASSESRGAEGYEQYF.

Only one count was recorded for this clone. This chain joins TRBV4-3 and TRBJ2-7; 7 positions agree with TRBD2. The CDR3 totals 16 residues. In germline, CDR1 is LGHNA, CDR2 YSLEER. V gave up 4 bases and J gave up 5 bases; unmatched junction bases: 14. The CDR3 sequence is CASSPTLGRAVHEQYF. The CDR3 bases are TGCGCCAGCAGCCCGACCTTGGGGAGGGCCGTCCACGAGCAGTACTTC.

The J gene is TRBJ1-6, the V gene TRBV19, with D maybe TRBD1 (6 bases). V lost 5 bases and J 7 bases, leaving 15 bases between the germline ends. CDR3 length: 15 residues. The germline gives CDR1 LNHDA, CDR2 SQIVND (reference sequence). Here the CDR3 DNA reads TGTGCCAGTAGTCCGGGACATAGCCAGAATTCACCCCTCCACTTT. Translation: CASSPGHSQNSPLHF.

Regarding this clone: This sample also contains other DNA sequences that code for the same CDR3. The chain joins TRBV9 to TRBJ2-7; perhaps TRBD1 as D (7 bases). The CDR3 contains 14 residues. Trimming left V 3 bases short and J 0 bases short, with 10 bases between. CDR1 and CDR2 from the germline V gene are SGDLS and YYNGEE. The CDR3 DNA is TGTGCCAGCAGCGGGGGGGACAGCTCCTACGAGCAGTACTTC. Amino acids: CASSGGDSSYEQYF. The whole variable domain, remainder taken from reference TRBV9 and TRBJ2-7, is DSGVTQTPKHLITATGQRVTLRCSPRSGDLSVYWYQQSLDQGLQFLIQYYNGEERAKGNILERFSAQQFPDLHSELNLSSLELGDSALYFCASSGGDSSYEQYFGPGTRLTVT.

About this clone itself: This same CDR3 is encoded by further DNA sequences in the sample. V usage is TRBV6-5 and J usage is TRBJ1-1, with D unresolved. This CDR3 has 15 residues. Trimming stripped 3 bases from V and 0 bases from J, with 11 bases between. Germline values: CDR1 MNHEY, CDR2 SVGAGI. This CDR3 is CASSYREGLNTEAFF. The CDR3 bases are TGTGCCAGCAGTTATAGGGAGGGATTGAACACTGAAGCTTTCTTT.

The chain is built from TRBV27 and TRBJ2-2; 9 bases align to TRBD1. The V gene's germline CDR1 is MNHEY and CDR2 SMNVEV (reference sequence). After removal of 5 bases from V and 3 bases from J, the junction contained 7 bases not matched to a gene. The CDR3 runs to 16 residues. CDR3 protein: CASSGTGGADTGELFF. DNA of the CDR3: TGTGCCAGCAGTGGAACAGGGGGCGCGGACACCGGGGAGCTGTTTTTT.

This clone was observed a handful of times. The V call is TRBV4-1, the J call TRBJ1-5; 11 bases line up with TRBD1. Germline trimming cut 0 bases from V and 4 bases from J; bases unmatched to any gene: 5. The CDR3 is 17 residues long. In germline, CDR1 is MGHRA, CDR2 YSYEKL. The CDR3 here is CASSQEGQGALNQPQHF. In nucleotides, the CDR3 is TGCGCCAGCAGCCAAGAAGGACAGGGGGCTCTAAATCAGCCCCAGCATTTT.